This T cell receptor beta chain was recovered during a study of blood T cell repertoires in COVID-19. V shed 2 bases and J shed 14 bases, with 16 bases lying between them. Germline-derived CDR1 and CDR2 are GTSNPN and SVGIG (reference sequence). The CDR3 runs to 12 residues. The table came from immunoSEQ multiplex PCR; TCRdb's copy has only in-frame clones and leaves some out. The sample lists about 190,000 clones; about nine tenths were seen once. V and J are TRBV30 and TRBJ1-3; possible D gene TRBD1, 6 bases. The specimen sequenced was peripheral blood. This clonotype was sampled from a man aged 25 to 45 with acute or convalescent COVID-19. This CDR3 reads CAWSPSGQFLYF. The CDR3 DNA sequence: TGTGCCTGGAGTCCCAGTGGACAGTTCCTATATTTT.